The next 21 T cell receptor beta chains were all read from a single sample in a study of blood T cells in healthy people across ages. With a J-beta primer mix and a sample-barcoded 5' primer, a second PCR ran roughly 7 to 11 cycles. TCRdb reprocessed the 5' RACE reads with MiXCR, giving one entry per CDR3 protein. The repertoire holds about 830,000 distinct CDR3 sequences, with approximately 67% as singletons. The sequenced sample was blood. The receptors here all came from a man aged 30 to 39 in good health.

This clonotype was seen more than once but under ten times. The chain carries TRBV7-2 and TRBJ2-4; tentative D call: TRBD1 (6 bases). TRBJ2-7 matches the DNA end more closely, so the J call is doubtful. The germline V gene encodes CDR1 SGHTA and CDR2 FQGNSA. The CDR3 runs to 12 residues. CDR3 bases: TGTGCCAGCAGCCTACAGGGACACGAGCAGTACTTC. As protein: CASSLQGHEQYF.

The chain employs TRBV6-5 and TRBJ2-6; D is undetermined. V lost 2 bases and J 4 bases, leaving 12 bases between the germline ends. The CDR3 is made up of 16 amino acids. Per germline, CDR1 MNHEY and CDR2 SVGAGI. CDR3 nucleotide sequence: TGTGCCAGCAGTTACAGTACCCAATCCGGGGCCAACGTCCTGACTTTC. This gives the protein CASSYSTQSGANVLTF.

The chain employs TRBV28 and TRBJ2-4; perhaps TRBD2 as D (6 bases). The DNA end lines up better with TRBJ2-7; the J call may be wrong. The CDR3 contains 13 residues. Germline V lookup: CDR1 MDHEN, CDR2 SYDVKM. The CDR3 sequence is CASTGGILDEQYF. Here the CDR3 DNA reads TGTGCCAGCACAGGAGGGATTTTGGACGAGCAGTACTTC.

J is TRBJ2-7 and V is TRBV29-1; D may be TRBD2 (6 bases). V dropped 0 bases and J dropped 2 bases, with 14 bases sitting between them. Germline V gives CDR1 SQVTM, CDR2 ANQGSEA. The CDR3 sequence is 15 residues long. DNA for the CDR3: TGCAGCGTTGAAGAACAAGGACTACATGCCTACGAGCAGTACTTC. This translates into CSVEEQGLHAYEQYF.

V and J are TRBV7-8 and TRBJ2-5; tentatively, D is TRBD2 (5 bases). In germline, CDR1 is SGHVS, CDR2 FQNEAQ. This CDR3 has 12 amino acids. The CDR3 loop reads CAVSGYQETQYF. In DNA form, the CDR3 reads TGTGCAGTGTCGGGGTACCAAGAGACCCAGTACTTC.

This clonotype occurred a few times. The CDR3, as DNA: TGCAGCGTTGAACCAGGGGAAACTGAAGCTTTCTTT. Protein sequence: CSVEPGETEAFF. V is TRBV29-1 and J is TRBJ1-1; tentative D call: TRBD1 (6 bases). The CDR3 has 12 residues. Trimming took 2 bases from V and 5 from J, leaving 9 bases between them. Germline CDR1 is SQVTM and CDR2 is ANQGSEA.

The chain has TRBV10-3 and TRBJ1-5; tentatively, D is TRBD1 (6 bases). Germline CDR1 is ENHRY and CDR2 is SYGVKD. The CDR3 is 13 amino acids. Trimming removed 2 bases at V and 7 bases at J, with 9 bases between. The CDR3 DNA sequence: TGTGCCATCAGTGAGACAGGGAGCCAGCCCCAGCATTTT. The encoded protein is CAISETGSQPQHF.

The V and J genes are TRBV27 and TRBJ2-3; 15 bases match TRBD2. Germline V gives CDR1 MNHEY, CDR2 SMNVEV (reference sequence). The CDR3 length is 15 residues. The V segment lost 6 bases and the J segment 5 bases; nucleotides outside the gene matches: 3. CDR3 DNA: TGTGCCAGCAGGGGGACTAGCGGGGGGTTAGATACGCAGTATTTT. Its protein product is CASRGTSGGLDTQYF.

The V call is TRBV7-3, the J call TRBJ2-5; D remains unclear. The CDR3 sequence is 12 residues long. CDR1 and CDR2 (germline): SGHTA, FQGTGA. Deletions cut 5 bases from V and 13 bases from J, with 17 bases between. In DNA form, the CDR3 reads TGTGCCAGCAGCCCTCGGACCGGGTTCCTGTACTTC. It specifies CASSPRTGFLYF.

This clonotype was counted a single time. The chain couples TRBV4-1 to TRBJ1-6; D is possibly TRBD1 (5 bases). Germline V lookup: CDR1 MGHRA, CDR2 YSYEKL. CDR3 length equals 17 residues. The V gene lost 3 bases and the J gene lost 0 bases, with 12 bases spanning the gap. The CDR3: CASSHEGRGSYNSPLHF. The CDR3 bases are TGCGCCAGCAGCCATGAGGGGAGAGGCTCCTATAATTCACCCCTCCACTTT.

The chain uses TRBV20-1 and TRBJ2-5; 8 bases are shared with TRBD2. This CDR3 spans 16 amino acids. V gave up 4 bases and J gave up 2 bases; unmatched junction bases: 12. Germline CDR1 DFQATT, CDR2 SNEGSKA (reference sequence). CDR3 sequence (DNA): TGCAGTGCTATACCTGCGGGACTAGGAACACAAGAGACCCAGTACTTC. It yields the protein CSAIPAGLGTQETQYF.

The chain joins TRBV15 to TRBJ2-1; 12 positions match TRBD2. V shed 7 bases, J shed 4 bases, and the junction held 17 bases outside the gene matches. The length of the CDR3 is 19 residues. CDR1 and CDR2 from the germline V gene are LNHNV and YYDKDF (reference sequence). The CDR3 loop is CATTKGLAGLGWGYNEQFF. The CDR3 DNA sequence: TGTGCCACCACCAAAGGACTAGCGGGGCTGGGGTGGGGTTACAATGAGCAGTTCTTC.

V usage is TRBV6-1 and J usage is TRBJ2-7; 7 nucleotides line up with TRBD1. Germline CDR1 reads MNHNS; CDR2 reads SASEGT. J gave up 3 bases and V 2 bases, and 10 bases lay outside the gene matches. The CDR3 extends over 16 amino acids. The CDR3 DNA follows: TGTGCCAGCAGTGAAAGAGACGACAGGGTGAACTACGAGCAGTACTTC. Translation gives CASSERDDRVNYEQYF.

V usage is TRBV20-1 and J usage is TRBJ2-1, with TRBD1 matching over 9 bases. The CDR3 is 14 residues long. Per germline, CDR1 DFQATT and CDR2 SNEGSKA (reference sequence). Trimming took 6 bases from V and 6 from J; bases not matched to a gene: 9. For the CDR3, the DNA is TGCAGTGCCCGGGTGGGGACAGGGCTCAATGAGCAGTTCTTC. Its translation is CSARVGTGLNEQFF.

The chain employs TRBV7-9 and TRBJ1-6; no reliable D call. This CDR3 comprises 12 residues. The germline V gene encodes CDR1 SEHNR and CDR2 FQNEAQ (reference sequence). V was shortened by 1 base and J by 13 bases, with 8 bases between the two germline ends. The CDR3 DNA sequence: TGTGCCAGCAGCTTAGAACACGACCCCCTCCACTTT. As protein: CASSLEHDPLHF.

CDR3 protein: CASIMGKEQYF. The CDR3 DNA reads as TGTGCCAGCATCATGGGTAAGGAGCAGTACTTC. V usage is TRBV28 and J usage is TRBJ2-7, with D unclear. V was clipped by 7 bases and J by 7 bases, with 11 bases between them. The CDR3 length is 11 residues. CDR1 and CDR2 (germline): MDHEN, SYDVKM. The full variable domain, rest sourced from reference TRBV28 and TRBJ2-7, is DVKVTQSSRYLVKRTGEKVFLECVQDMDHENMFWYRQDPGLGLRLIYFSYDVKMKEKGDIPEGYSVSREKKERFSLILESASTNQTSMYLCASIMGKEQYFGPGTRLTVT.

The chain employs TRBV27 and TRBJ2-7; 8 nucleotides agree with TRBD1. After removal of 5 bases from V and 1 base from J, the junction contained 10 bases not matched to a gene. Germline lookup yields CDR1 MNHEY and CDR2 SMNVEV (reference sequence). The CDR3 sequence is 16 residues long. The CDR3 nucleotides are TGTGCCAGCAGTAGGATGCCGGGACAGGTGTCCTACGAGCAGTACTTC. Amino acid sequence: CASSRMPGQVSYEQYF.

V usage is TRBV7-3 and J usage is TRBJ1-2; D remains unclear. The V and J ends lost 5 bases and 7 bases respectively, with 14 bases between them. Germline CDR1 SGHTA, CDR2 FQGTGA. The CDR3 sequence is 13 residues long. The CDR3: CASSRNGLSGYTF. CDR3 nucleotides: TGTGCCAGCAGCCGTAACGGATTAAGTGGCTACACCTTC.

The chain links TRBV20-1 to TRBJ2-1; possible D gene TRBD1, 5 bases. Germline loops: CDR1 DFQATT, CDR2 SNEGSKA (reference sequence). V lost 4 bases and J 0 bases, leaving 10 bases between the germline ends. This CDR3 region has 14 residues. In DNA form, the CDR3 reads TGCAGTGCTATATCAGGGAACTCCTACAATGAGCAGTTCTTC. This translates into CSAISGNSYNEQFF.

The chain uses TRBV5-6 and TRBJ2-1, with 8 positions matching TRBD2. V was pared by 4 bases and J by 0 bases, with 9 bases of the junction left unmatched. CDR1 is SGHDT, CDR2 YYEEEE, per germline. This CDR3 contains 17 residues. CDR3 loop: CASSNPARGGSYNEQFF. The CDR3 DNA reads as TGTGCCAGCAGCAACCCCGCTCGGGGGGGCTCCTACAATGAGCAGTTCTTC.

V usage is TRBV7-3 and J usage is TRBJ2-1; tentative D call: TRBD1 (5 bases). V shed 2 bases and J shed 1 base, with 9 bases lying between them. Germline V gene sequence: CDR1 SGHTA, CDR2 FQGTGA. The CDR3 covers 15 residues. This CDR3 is CASSLQGLSYNEQFF. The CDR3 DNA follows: TGTGCCAGCAGCTTACAGGGCCTATCCTACAATGAGCAGTTCTTC.